Shown below are 27 T cell receptor beta chains from a single sample sequenced in a study of T cells of healthy individuals. TCRdb itself ran the 5' RACE reads through MiXCR, one entry per CDR3 protein. The sample includes about 53,000 distinct CDR3 sequences, roughly 14% of them seen just once. The receptors stem from a human donor in good health.

The chain links TRBV5-6 to TRBJ2-6, with 9 bases that match TRBD1. CDR3 size: 17 residues. Germline CDR1 and CDR2: SGHDT and YYEEEE. With V trimmed by 2 bases and J by 0 bases, 3 bases remained unmatched. Here the CDR3 DNA reads TGTGCCAGCAGCTTAACAGGGGGCCGCTCTGGGGCCAACGTCCTGACTTTC. Translation gives CASSLTGGRSGANVLTF.

This clonotype was seen repeatedly, ten times or more. The chain is built from TRBV7-2 and TRBJ2-1; D gene uncertain. This CDR3 has 13 residues. Deletions cut 1 base from V and 9 bases from J, with 10 bases between. Germline loops: CDR1 SGHTA, CDR2 FQGNSA. The DNA for the CDR3 is TGTGCCAGCAGCTTAGGGGTCAGACCTGAGCAGTTCTTC. It codes for CASSLGVRPEQFF.

This clonotype showed up many times. The chain combines TRBV6-5 with TRBJ1-2, with 12 nucleotides matching TRBD1. The J segment lost 4 bases and the V segment lost 5 bases, leaving 8 bases of the junction unmatched. Germline CDR1 is MNHEY and CDR2 is SVGAGI. CDR3 length equals 16 residues. The CDR3 DNA follows: TGTGCCAGCAGTCCACACGGGACAGGGGGCATCTATGGCTACACCTTC. This sequence encodes CASSPHGTGGIYGYTF.

This clonotype was observed at least ten times. The chain combines TRBV4-3 with TRBJ1-1; D is unresolved. This CDR3 is built from 14 residues. V shed 2 bases and J shed 4 bases, with 11 bases lying between them. The germline V gene encodes CDR1 LGHNA and CDR2 YSLEER. CDR3 bases: TGCGCCAGCAGCCAACTCCAGGTCAGCACTGAAGCTTTCTTT. Its translation: CASSQLQVSTEAFF.

This clonotype was detected ten times or more. V and J are TRBV12-3 or TRBV12-4 and TRBJ2-2, with no clear D. Trimming pared 7 bases from V and 0 bases from J, leaving 3 bases between. The CDR3 loop spans 12 amino acids. DNA of the CDR3: TGTGCCAGCATTGCGAACACCGGGGAGCTGTTTTTT. Its protein is CASIANTGELFF.

This clonotype showed up many times. The rearrangement links TRBV5-1 to TRBJ1-1; possibly TRBD1 for D (6 bases). Deletions cut 4 bases from V and 3 bases from J, with 16 bases between. This CDR3 region has 15 residues. The V gene's germline CDR1 is SGHRS and CDR2 YFSETQ. CDR3 region: CASSEVTGTDTEAFF. The CDR3 DNA follows: TGCGCCAGCAGCGAAGTGACAGGAACCGACACTGAAGCTTTCTTT.

This chain links TRBV23-1 with TRBJ2-7, with a possible D match to TRBD1 (5 bases). TRBV23-1 is classed as an ORF, of uncertain function. V was pared by 0 bases and J by 5 bases, with 11 bases between. This CDR3 spans 14 amino acids. CDR3 in amino acids: CASSQSPGAHEQYF. In DNA form, the CDR3 reads TGCGCCAGCAGTCAATCGCCTGGGGCCCACGAGCAGTACTTC.

This clonotype was seen a few times. The chain joins TRBV20-1 to TRBJ1-5; 7 nucleotides match TRBD1. Germline CDR1 and CDR2: DFQATT and SNEGSKA (reference sequence). The CDR3 contains 13 residues. Trimming took 3 bases from V and 1 from J; bases not matched to a gene: 0. CDR3 sequence reads: CSASRGSNQPQHF. The CDR3 DNA is TGCAGTGCTAGCAGGGGGAGCAATCAGCCCCAGCATTTT.

This clonotype turned up a few times. The chain combines TRBV19 with TRBJ1-1; D is unresolved. Trimming removed 3 bases from V and 5 bases from J, with 10 bases in between. CDR1 is LNHDA and CDR2 is SQIVND in the germline V gene (reference sequence). This CDR3 has 13 amino acids. CDR3 region: CASSIQSGTEAFF. The CDR3 DNA reads as TGTGCCAGTAGTATCCAGAGCGGGACTGAAGCTTTCTTT.

V gene TRBV20-1 combines with J gene TRBJ2-7; D is ambiguous. Germline V gives CDR1 DFQATT, CDR2 SNEGSKA (reference sequence). The CDR3 has 13 residues. V was pared by 4 bases and J by 0 bases, with 10 bases between. Here the CDR3 DNA reads TGCAGTGCTAACCCCGCTAGCTCCTACGAGCAGTACTTC. Amino acid sequence: CSANPASSYEQYF.

This clonotype was recorded many times. This chain links TRBV18 with TRBJ1-5; the D gene is possibly TRBD1 (5 bases). Germline V gene data show CDR1 as KGHSH and CDR2 as LQKENI. The length of the CDR3 is 15 residues. The V and J ends lost 0 bases and 7 bases respectively, with 13 bases between them. CDR3 in amino acids: CASSPPGKGLQPQHF. The CDR3 coding sequence is TGTGCCAGCTCACCACCTGGAAAGGGACTACAGCCCCAGCATTTT.

This clonotype came up a few times. The chain has TRBV5-1 and TRBJ2-7, with D hard to call. V was trimmed by 1 base and J by 4 bases, leaving 9 bases between them. The CDR3 totals 13 residues. The germline gives CDR1 SGHRS, CDR2 YFSETQ. The chain's CDR3 is CASSLFFSYEQYF. The CDR3 DNA is TGCGCCAGCAGCTTGTTCTTTAGTTACGAGCAGTACTTC. The whole variable domain, filled in from reference TRBV5-1 and TRBJ2-7, reads KAGVTQTPRYLIKTRGQQVTLSCSPISGHRSVSWYQQTPGQGLQFLFEYFSETQRNKGNFPGRFSGRQFSNSRSEMNVSTLELGDSALYLCASSLFFSYEQYFGPGTRLTVT.

This clonotype was seen ten or more times. This chain connects TRBV11-3 to TRBJ1-3; D unresolved. The CDR3 runs 14 residues. The V end lost 4 bases, the J end lost 4 bases, and 11 bases lay between the germline ends. Germline CDR1 reads SGHNT; CDR2 reads YENEEA. The CDR3 sequence is CASSSYGSGNTIYF. Here the CDR3 DNA reads TGTGCCAGCAGCTCCTACGGGTCCGGAAACACCATATATTTT.

J is TRBJ2-2 and V is TRBV25-1; D gene ambiguous. Germline lookup yields CDR1 MGHDK and CDR2 SYGVNS. The CDR3 consists of 13 residues. Trimming left V 2 bases short and J 6 bases short, with 7 bases between. The DNA for the CDR3 is TGTGCCAGCAGTGAAAGGGTAGCCGGGGAGCTGTTTTTT. Translating gives CASSERVAGELFF.

This chain connects TRBV20-1 to TRBJ2-3, with TRBD2 as a possible D gene (7 bases). This CDR3 comprises 14 residues. Germline CDR1 reads DFQATT; CDR2 reads SNEGSKA (reference sequence). The V gene lost 2 bases and the J gene lost 1 base, with 10 bases spanning the gap. The CDR3 DNA reads TGCAGTGCTAGATTCGGGGGGCGCACAGATACGCAGTATTTT. Its translation is CSARFGGRTDTQYF.

The table lists this clonotype with a few counts. The chain recombines TRBV7-9 with TRBJ1-1, with D hard to call. V was shortened by 1 base and J by 1 base, with 4 bases between the two germline ends. Germline lookup yields CDR1 SEHNR and CDR2 FQNEAQ (reference sequence). The CDR3 runs to 13 residues. The CDR3 nucleotides are TGTGCCAGCAGCTTAGAGGCGAACACTGAAGCTTTCTTT. It translates to CASSLEANTEAFF.

This clonotype was recorded many times. The rearrangement links TRBV20-1 to TRBJ1-1, with TRBD1 matching 9 bases. The germline CDR1 and CDR2 sequences are DFQATT and SNEGSKA (reference sequence). CDR3 size: 11 residues. Unmatched junction bases numbered 7, after V lost 7 bases and J lost 10 bases. The CDR3 bases are TGCAGTGGAAACAGGGGGCAGGGAGCTTTCTTT. Protein: CSGNRGQGAFF.

The V and J genes are TRBV11-2 and TRBJ2-2, with 11 bases aligning to TRBD2. The CDR3 contains 15 residues. CDR1 is SGHAT and CDR2 is FQNNGV in the germline V gene. V gave up 3 bases and J gave up 4 bases; unmatched junction bases: 1. The CDR3 nucleotides are TGTGCCAGCAGCTTTAGCGGGAGGGGCACCGGGGAGCTGTTTTTT. It translates to CASSFSGRGTGELFF.

This clonotype has a count of ten or more. V and J are TRBV4-1 and TRBJ2-7, with 8 bases matching TRBD1. The CDR3 runs 18 residues. The V gene's germline CDR1 is MGHRA and CDR2 YSYEKL. With 4 bases clipped from V and 0 bases from J, the junction kept 14 bases outside the gene matches. The CDR3 reads CASSRSDPGTGASYEQYF. CDR3 bases: TGCGCCAGCAGCCGATCAGACCCGGGGACAGGAGCCTCCTACGAGCAGTACTTC.

Remarks on this clonotype: A single base separates this from a much larger clone, so it may be a read error. The chain uses TRBV4-1 and TRBJ2-3; 7 nucleotides align to TRBD1. From germline, CDR1 is MGHRA and CDR2 YSYEKL. There are 15 residues in the CDR3. The chain's CDR3 is CANSLRDRVADTQYF. CDR3 in DNA: TGCGCCAACAGCCTCCGAGACAGGGTGGCAGATACGCAGTATTTT.

This chain uses TRBV6-5 with TRBJ2-1; 10 bases line up with TRBD2. Germline lookup yields CDR1 MNHEY and CDR2 SVGAGI. Trimming took 4 bases from V and 7 from J; bases not matched to a gene: 4. The CDR3 loop spans 14 amino acids. CDR3 amino acids: CASSSLAGANEQFF. CDR3 bases: TGTGCCAGCAGTTCTCTAGCGGGAGCTAATGAGCAGTTCTTC.

This sequence joins TRBV4-1 and TRBJ2-3; 13 bases are a match to TRBD2. Trimming cost V 0 bases and J 1 base; bases outside gene matches: 10. Germline V gene sequence: CDR1 MGHRA, CDR2 YSYEKL. This CDR3 is built from 20 residues. CDR3 protein: CASSQDHLSGLAGGTDTQYF. The CDR3 nucleotides read TGCGCCAGCAGCCAAGATCACCTCTCTGGACTAGCGGGGGGCACAGATACGCAGTATTTT.

This chain uses TRBV5-1 with TRBJ2-6, with D uncertain. The germline V gene encodes CDR1 SGHRS and CDR2 YFSETQ. This CDR3 spans 17 amino acids. V lost 0 bases, J lost 0 bases, and 10 bases lay in between. CDR3 loop: CASSLGPVGSGANVLTF. Written as DNA, the CDR3 is TGCGCCAGCAGCTTGGGTCCAGTTGGCTCTGGGGCCAACGTCCTGACTTTC.

This clonotype came up a few times. The chain employs TRBV29-1 and TRBJ2-2, with a tentative D call TRBD1 (6 bases). Trimming took off 5 bases at V and 7 bases at J, with 23 bases between the two ends. CDR3 length: 16 residues. CDR1 SQVTM and CDR2 ANQGSEA come from the germline V gene. CDR3 DNA sequence: TGCAGCGTTCAGTCGTCGATTAGGGGGTTGGACGGGGAGCTGTTTTTT. This sequence encodes CSVQSSIRGLDGELFF.

This clonotype was recorded at least ten times. The J gene is TRBJ1-5, the V gene TRBV29-1, with D perhaps matching TRBD1 (5 bases). Germline V gene data show CDR1 as SQVTM and CDR2 as ANQGSEA. V lost 0 bases and J 7 bases, leaving 10 bases between the germline ends. The CDR3 totals 13 residues. CDR3 bases: TGCAGCGTTGAAGAGGGCCGGGGGCAGCCCCAGCATTTT. It specifies CSVEEGRGQPQHF.

The chain combines TRBV29-1 with TRBJ2-7; D is possibly TRBD1 (6 bases). This CDR3 region has 13 residues. CDR1 SQVTM and CDR2 ANQGSEA come from the germline V gene. The germline V and J ends were trimmed by 3 bases and 7 bases, with 16 bases remaining between them. CDR3 bases: TGCAGCGTTGAGGGGGCCCTGGGACGGGAGCAGTACTTC. It translates to CSVEGALGREQYF.

This chain connects TRBV6-5 to TRBJ2-1, with TRBD1 as a possible D gene (8 bases). Trimming cost V 7 bases and J 3 bases, with 13 bases left between them. The V gene's germline CDR1 is MNHEY and CDR2 SVGAGI. The CDR3 consists of 14 residues. The CDR3: CASTTGGGYNEQFF. CDR3 DNA sequence: TGTGCCAGCACTACAGGGGGGGGCTACAATGAGCAGTTCTTC.